The 32 T cell receptor beta chains below come from one sample, sequenced in a study of shared clonotypes between healthy human individuals. Using immunoSEQ multiplex PCR, the repertoire was profiled, and TCRdb retains in-frame clones only, with some absent. The table lists about 560,000 clones, around three quarters of them singletons. Sequencing was done on a sample of PBMCs. The receptor source for this set is a woman aged 40 to 50 in good health. Some clones in this sample may be carry-over from other donors' samples.

V gene TRBV7-9 combines with J gene TRBJ2-1; 8 bases agree with TRBD2. V was pared by 6 bases and J by 4 bases, with 5 bases of the junction left unmatched. This CDR3 region has 14 residues. The germline V gene has CDR1 SEHNR and CDR2 FQNEAQ (reference sequence). CDR3 sequence reads: CASSFSGVYNEQFF. The DNA of the CDR3 is TGTGCCAGCAGTTTTAGCGGGGTATACAATGAGCAGTTCTTC. Combining the CDR3 with reference TRBV7-9 and TRBJ2-1 gives the whole variable domain DTGVSQNPRHKITKRGQNVTFRCDPISEHNRLYWYRQTLGQGPEFLTYFQNEAQLEKSRLLSDRFSAERPKGSFSTLEIQRTEQGDSAMYLCASSFSGVYNEQFFGPGTRLTVL.

The rearrangement links TRBV27 to TRBJ1-5; no definite D call. CDR1 is MNHEY, CDR2 SMNVEV, per germline (reference sequence). Trimming pared 5 bases from V and 3 bases from J, leaving 17 bases between. The CDR3 totals 16 residues. CDR3 residues: CASSPGSVNDNQPQHF. The CDR3 DNA is TGTGCCAGCAGTCCTGGGAGCGTGAATGACAATCAGCCCCAGCATTTT.

This rearrangement joins TRBV7-3 to TRBJ1-2, with 11 bases fitting TRBD1. The CDR3 sequence is 16 residues long. The germline V gene encodes CDR1 SGHTA and CDR2 FQGTGA. V lost 0 bases and J lost 3; bases outside the gene matches: 3. The CDR3 sequence is CASSLTGTGGDYGYTF. The CDR3 DNA reads TGTGCCAGCAGCTTAACGGGGACAGGGGGAGACTATGGCTACACCTTC.

The chain combines TRBV6-6 with TRBJ2-1, with 9 bases fitting TRBD2. V was pared by 0 bases and J by 4 bases, with 4 bases of the junction left unmatched. CDR3 length equals 16 residues. The germline gives CDR1 MNHNY, CDR2 SVGAGI (reference sequence). The CDR3 protein is CASSYSGTSRYNEQFF. In nucleotides, the CDR3 is TGTGCCAGCAGTTACTCCGGGACTAGCAGATACAATGAGCAGTTCTTC.

The chain is built from TRBV7-3 and TRBJ2-3, with 12 positions matching TRBD2. The germline V gene encodes CDR1 SGHTA and CDR2 FQGTGA. V shed 0 bases and J 6 bases; nucleotides not matched to a gene: 7. The CDR3 extends over 17 amino acids. This CDR3 reads CASSLTPTSGRWDTQYF. CDR3 coding DNA: TGTGCCAGCAGCTTAACTCCCACTAGCGGGAGGTGGGATACGCAGTATTTT.

This clone occurred once. A read error is likely here: a far larger clone is one base away. The identical CDR3 is also encoded by other nucleotide sequences in the sample. The chain is built from TRBV28 and TRBJ1-2; TRBD1 is a possible D gene (5 bases). Trimming pared 6 bases from V and 5 bases from J, leaving 16 bases between. Germline V gene data show CDR1 as MDHEN and CDR2 as SYDVKM. The CDR3 is 14 amino acids. CDR3 region: CASRTTGVRYGYTF. The CDR3 coding sequence is TGTGCCAGCAGAACTACGGGGGTCCGGTATGGCTACACCTTC.

This clone was seen more than once but under ten times. The chain uses TRBV2 and TRBJ2-2, with D perhaps matching TRBD1 (5 bases). Trimming removed 9 bases from V and 1 base from J, with 15 bases in between. The CDR3 length is 15 residues. CDR1 is SNHLY and CDR2 is FYNNEI in the germline V gene. CDR3 amino acids: CASRFDRMNTGELFF. For the CDR3, the DNA is TGTGCCAGTAGGTTCGACAGAATGAACACCGGGGAGCTGTTTTTT.

The chain uses TRBV5-1 and TRBJ2-3, with 9 bases aligning to TRBD1. The CDR3 runs 14 residues. Trimming at V came to 4 bases and at J to 5 bases, leaving 5 bases not matched to a gene. Germline CDR1 SGHRS, CDR2 YFSETQ. The CDR3 loop reads CASSQGTGQDTQYF. In DNA form, the CDR3 reads TGCGCCAGCAGCCAAGGGACAGGGCAAGATACGCAGTATTTT.

Only a few counts were recorded for this clone. This chain joins TRBV2 and TRBJ1-3; D not certain. Per the germline V gene, CDR1 is SNHLY and CDR2 is FYNNEI. V lost 5 bases, J lost 0 bases, and 14 bases lay in between. CDR3 length: 16 amino acids. CDR3 sequence (DNA): TGTGCCAGCAGTTTCATTGCAGAATTCTCTGGAAACACCATATATTTT. Its translation: CASSFIAEFSGNTIYF.

The rearrangement uses TRBV7-2 and TRBJ2-5; 9 nucleotides align to TRBD2. V was pared by 1 base and J by 5 bases, with 5 bases of the junction left unmatched. This CDR3 has 15 residues. Germline lookup yields CDR1 SGHTA and CDR2 FQGNSA. The CDR3 DNA reads as TGTGCCAGCAGCTTAGAAACTAGCGGGTTTGAGACCCAGTACTTC. Protein sequence: CASSLETSGFETQYF.

V is TRBV7-3 and J is TRBJ1-1; 8 bases match TRBD1. The V segment lost 5 bases and the J segment 5 bases; nucleotides outside the gene matches: 4. Per germline, CDR1 SGHTA and CDR2 FQGTGA. The CDR3 is 13 residues long. CDR3 coding DNA: TGTGCCAGCAGCACGGACAGGGAAACTGAAGCTTTCTTT. Encoded protein: CASSTDRETEAFF.

This clone was observed many times. The chain joins TRBV5-1 to TRBJ1-2; 7 nucleotides match TRBD1. The V and J ends lost 4 bases and 3 bases, in that order; junction bases with no gene match: 3. The germline CDR1 and CDR2 sequences are SGHRS and YFSETQ. The CDR3 sequence is 13 residues long. CDR3 sequence: CASSTGTDYGYTF. CDR3 DNA sequence: TGCGCCAGCAGCACCGGGACAGACTATGGCTACACCTTC.

The J gene is TRBJ2-7, the V gene TRBV11-3; tentatively, D is TRBD1 (6 bases). Trimming removed 4 bases from V and 7 bases from J, with 17 bases in between. This CDR3 region has 14 residues. The germline CDR1 and CDR2 sequences are SGHNT and YENEEA. The CDR3 protein is CASSSSGTPGEQYF. CDR3 nucleotides: TGTGCCAGCAGCTCCTCCGGGACACCGGGGGAGCAGTACTTC.

The V gene is TRBV27, the J gene TRBJ2-1, with D perhaps matching TRBD1 or TRBD2 (7 bases each). Per germline, CDR1 MNHEY and CDR2 SMNVEV (reference sequence). The CDR3 is 16 amino acids. Trimming took 7 bases from V and 2 from J, leaving 18 bases between them. CDR3 DNA: TGTGCCAGCAACACACAGGGGAGGGGGCCCTACAATGAGCAGTTCTTC. The encoded protein is CASNTQGRGPYNEQFF.

This clone was picked up many times. This sequence joins TRBV30 and TRBJ1-1; D perhaps matches TRBD1 (6 bases). The V gene's germline CDR1 is GTSNPN and CDR2 SVGIG (reference sequence). This CDR3 is 14 amino acids long. V was trimmed by 4 bases and J by 10 bases, leaving 22 bases between them. The chain's CDR3 is CAWTMSGGFAGAFF. CDR3 DNA: TGTGCCTGGACCATGTCCGGGGGCTTCGCGGGAGCTTTCTTT.

In this sample, this clone turned up many times. The CDR3 here is CASSSLGGGYTF. CDR3 sequence (DNA): TGTGCCAGCAGCTCTTTGGGGGGCGGCTACACCTTC. This chain joins TRBV11-2 and TRBJ1-2; weak D call: TRBD1 (6 bases). Germline-derived CDR1 and CDR2 are SGHAT and FQNNGV. CDR3 length: 12 residues. V shed 4 bases and J shed 8 bases, with 11 bases lying between them.

Points on this clone: One base separates it from a far larger clone, so it is likely a read error. A read error is likely, as this CDR3 ends without the conserved phenylalanine or tryptophan. The chain combines TRBV30 with TRBJ1-1, with D unresolved. CDR1 GTSNPN and CDR2 SVGIG come from the germline V gene (reference sequence). The V gene lost 0 bases and the J gene lost 3 bases, with 14 bases spanning the gap. The CDR3 covers 15 residues. In DNA form, the CDR3 reads TGTGCCTGGAGTGTAGGTAGAGCCGGGGACACTGAAGCTTTCCTT. Residues: CAWSVGRAGDTEAFL.

As to this clone: This sample includes further DNA sequences coding for the same CDR3. The chain joins TRBV6-6 to TRBJ1-5; D gene uncertain. Germline loops: CDR1 MNHNY, CDR2 SVGAGI (reference sequence). The ends were cut back, 7 bases at V and 1 base at J, with 8 bases in the middle. There are 13 residues in the CDR3. DNA for the CDR3: TGTGCCAGCACCGCAGTAAGCAATCAGCCCCAGCATTTT. Encoded protein: CASTAVSNQPQHF.

The genes are TRBV19 and TRBJ1-5; tentatively, D is TRBD1 (6 bases). Germline lookup yields CDR1 LNHDA and CDR2 SQIVND (reference sequence). CDR3 length equals 14 residues. V was pared by 7 bases and J by 3 bases, with 13 bases between. The CDR3, as DNA: TGTGCCAGTAAAACTACAGGGACCAATCAGCCCCAGCATTTT. Its protein product is CASKTTGTNQPQHF.

The genes are TRBV5-6 and TRBJ2-4; D might be TRBD2 (7 bases). V lost 4 bases and J 6 bases, leaving 17 bases between the germline ends. CDR1 is SGHDT and CDR2 is YYEEEE in the germline V gene. The CDR3 totals 15 residues. CDR3 loop: CASSPGAGARNIQYF. The CDR3, as DNA: TGTGCCAGCAGCCCAGGGGCGGGGGCTAGAAACATTCAGTACTTC. The complete variable domain, with remaining parts taken from reference TRBV5-6 and TRBJ2-4, reads DAGVTQSPTHLIKTRGQQVTLRCSPKSGHDTVSWYQQALGQGPQFIFQYYEEEERQRGNFPDRFSGHQFPNYSSELNVNALLLGDSALYLCASSPGAGARNIQYFGAGTRLSVL.

The V and J genes are TRBV10-3 and TRBJ2-1; a possible D gene is TRBD1 (6 bases). Germline loops: CDR1 ENHRY, CDR2 SYGVKD. This CDR3 has 13 residues. Trimming shortened V by 10 bases and J by 8 bases, and 18 bases separated the two germline ends. The CDR3 loop is CATARTEGHEQFF. DNA for the CDR3: TGTGCCACAGCACGGACAGAAGGCCATGAGCAGTTCTTC.

To note about this clone: The sample holds other DNA sequences that translate to the same CDR3. This chain uses TRBV7-2 with TRBJ2-1; 7 bases are shared with TRBD2. The J segment lost 1 base and the V segment lost 5 bases, leaving 8 bases of the junction unmatched. This CDR3 has 16 amino acids. Per the germline V gene, CDR1 is SGHTA and CDR2 is FQGNSA. The CDR3 spells CASSLSSGGSYNEQFF. DNA of the CDR3: TGTGCCAGCAGCCTATCTAGCGGAGGTTCCTACAATGAGCAGTTCTTC.

There are a few counts of this clone. Other DNA sequences within the sample encode an identical CDR3. This chain joins TRBV27 and TRBJ1-2; 7 nucleotides line up with TRBD1. V was clipped by 10 bases and J by 3 bases; unmatched bases: 8. Germline loops: CDR1 MNHEY, CDR2 SMNVEV (reference sequence). This CDR3 has 13 residues. CDR3 DNA sequence: TGTGCCACCTCCCTAGGGACAGACTATGGCTACACCTTC. As protein: CATSLGTDYGYTF.

DNA of the CDR3: TGTGCCAGTAGTATGGGGGTGTCGCAGGAGACCCAGTACTTC. This codes for CASSMGVSQETQYF. The rearrangement joins TRBV19 to TRBJ2-5; D is perhaps TRBD1 or TRBD2 (5 bases each). V was cut by 3 bases and J by 5 bases, with 13 bases left in between. The CDR3 extends over 14 amino acids. Germline V gives CDR1 LNHDA, CDR2 SQIVND (reference sequence). The complete variable domain, with remaining parts taken from reference TRBV19 and TRBJ2-5, reads DGGITQSPKYLFRKEGQNVTLSCEQNLNHDAMYWYRQDPGQGLRLIYYSQIVNDFQKGDIAEGYSVSREKKESFPLTVTSAQKNPTAFYLCASSMGVSQETQYFGPGTRLLVL.

This chain joins TRBV6-5 and TRBJ2-7; TRBD1 might be the D (6 bases). With 5 bases removed from V and 7 bases from J, the gap between germline ends came to 12 bases. The CDR3 length is 12 residues. Germline V CDR1 and CDR2: MNHEY, SVGAGI. The DNA of the CDR3 is TGTGCCAGCAGTGACAGGTGGGGGGAGCAGTACTTC. Amino acids: CASSDRWGEQYF.

The chain uses TRBV6-1 and TRBJ2-3; 9 bases map to TRBD2. V lost 6 bases to trimming and J lost 5 bases; unmatched junction nucleotides: 6. This CDR3 has 14 residues. The germline gives CDR1 MNHNS, CDR2 SASEGT. The CDR3 DNA is TGTGCCAGCAGGTTAGCGGGAGAAGTAGATACGCAGTATTTT. Amino acids: CASRLAGEVDTQYF.

The gene calls are TRBV28 and TRBJ1-2, with TRBD1 as a possible D gene (5 bases). V lost 3 bases, J lost 7 bases, and 18 bases lay in between. Germline V gene data show CDR1 as MDHEN and CDR2 as SYDVKM. The CDR3 is made up of 15 amino acids. CDR3 sequence: CASSLTRTMGGGYTF. The CDR3, as DNA: TGTGCCAGCAGTTTGACTCGCACCATGGGGGGTGGCTACACCTTC.

This clone has more than one count but fewer than ten. V gene TRBV2 combines with J gene TRBJ1-1; D is ambiguous. Trimming pared 1 base from V and 8 bases from J, leaving 11 bases between. Germline CDR1 SNHLY, CDR2 FYNNEI. There are 13 residues in the CDR3. The CDR3 sequence is CASSEGGRAEAFF. CDR3 in DNA: TGTGCCAGCAGTGAAGGAGGGAGGGCCGAAGCTTTCTTT.

The chain recombines TRBV6-1 with TRBJ2-5; 7 bases agree with TRBD1. Germline CDR1 MNHNS, CDR2 SASEGT. The CDR3 sequence is 14 residues long. The ends lost 6 bases at V and 1 base at J; junction bases unmatched: 5. In nucleotides, the CDR3 is TGTGCCAGCAGGGCCGCAGGGGGCCAAGAGACCCAGTACTTC. As protein: CASRAAGGQETQYF.

This clone was recorded a few times. This specimen includes other DNA sequences encoding the same CDR3. V is TRBV18 and J is TRBJ1-1; D not certain. The CDR3 is 13 amino acids. The germline gives CDR1 KGHSH, CDR2 LQKENI. The V end lost 1 base, the J end lost 1 base, and 4 bases lay between the germline ends. The CDR3 protein is CASSPQRNTEAFF. CDR3 coding DNA: TGTGCCAGCTCACCACAGAGGAACACTGAAGCTTTCTTT.

Worth noting for this clone: A far bigger clonotype differs at one base, so this is likely a read error. The same CDR3 arises from other DNA sequences in this sample as well. The rearrangement joins TRBV30 to TRBJ1-2; the D is unclear. Germline CDR1 reads GTSNPN; CDR2 reads SVGIG (reference sequence). The CDR3 contains 13 residues. The CDR3 loop is CAWSPGLSYGYTF. The CDR3 bases are TGTGCCTGGAGTCCTGGCTTAAGCTATGGCTATACCTTC. Full variable domain (rest looked up from reference TRBV30 and TRBJ1-2): SQTIHQWPATLVQPVGSPLSLECTVEGTSNPNLYWYRQAAGRGLQLLFYSVGIGQISSEVPQNLSASRPQDRQFILSSKKLLLSDSGFYLCAWSPGLSYGYTFGSGTRLTVV.

The gene calls are TRBV7-2 and TRBJ2-5; 9 bases align to TRBD1. CDR3 length: 15 amino acids. The ends lost 4 bases at V and 5 bases at J; junction bases unmatched: 8. CDR1 SGHTA and CDR2 FQGNSA come from the germline V gene. The CDR3, as DNA: TGTGCCAGCAGCTCTGGACAGGGGCCGGGGGAGACCCAGTACTTC. It yields the protein CASSSGQGPGETQYF.